This TCR beta chain was obtained from a study of blood T cell repertoires in COVID-19 (dated by TCRdb to 2018 to 2020). Describing the broader study: The collaborator samples originated in the United States, Italy and Spain and spanned the acute and convalescent phases of COVID-19. The material from the prospective study consisted of cDNA or gDNA derived from T cells, B-cell-depleted T cells, or PBMCs. The dataset comprised deeply sampled blood TCRbeta repertoires from subjects exposed to, actively infected with, or recovered from COVID-19. A freely available public database, intended as a resource for researchers studying the immune response to SARS-CoV-2, is where the repertoires were released. The samples were drawn from the first 160 participants of the ongoing ImmuneRACE study and from under 1,500 subjects provided by 6 global collaborators. Sample metadata almost always included a de-identified subject ID, COVID-19 status, age in years and sex. HLA class I and class II types, where available, came from metadata supplied by the sample provider rather than from assay-based typing.

Notes on this clone: This receptor's antigen is unknown. Qualities for individual bases were not recorded, and no much larger clone is one base off.

The paper's findings and limits, for the study overall: Clinical and demographic metadata were provided uncurated, with the amount varying by source and participant.

Each collaborating institution followed its own protocols to collect whole blood in K2EDTA tubes. Collaborator samples were shipped for TCRbeta analysis as frozen whole blood, isolated PBMCs, or DNA extracted from either sample type. TCRbeta CDR3 regions were amplified from genomic DNA using the immunoSEQ Assay, a bias-controlled multiplex PCR. The original pipeline was this. The number of nucleated cells in each sample was estimated from the amplification of reference gene primers within the assay. Sequence reads were collapsed and filtered to measure the absolute abundance of every unique TCRbeta CDR3 rearrangement. For each sample, productive Simpson clonality was calculated by taking the square root of Simpson's diversity index across productive rearrangements. In TCRdb, the immuneACCESS table is reduced to in-frame sequences with V and J assigned. These tables do not hold every clone; where another copy was compared, an unresolved V gene accounts for under half, and the others remain unexplained. That table gives V, J and clone size, and the DNA gave D and trimming. Here the sample has roughly 160,000 clones; 70% to 90% occur a single time. Of the sample, roughly 8.2% is held by the ten largest clones.

This sequence originates from a man between 60 and 75 years old with acute or convalescent COVID-19. The sequenced sample consisted of peripheral blood.

The DNA sequence is as follows: TGCGCCAGCAGCTTGGGGGAGGCCCTGGGGGAGCAGTACTTC. It translates to CASSLGEALGEQYF. The V and J segments used are TRBV5-1 and TRBJ2-7, and possibly TRBD2, on 6 matching bases. V drops 0 bases and J drops 7 bases, leaving 14 bases in between. Reading the germline V gene gives CDR1 SGHRS and CDR2 YFSETQ. The CDR3 measures 14 amino acids from cysteine to phenylalanine. CDR3 DNA is the only sequence kept; it has 42 bases, read in frame from the first base.